Included here is one T cell receptor beta chain sequence, with context. It was with unique molecular identifiers that the TCRbeta library was prepared. TCRdb used MiXCR to reprocess the PCR reads, holding one entry per CDR3 protein. The table shows more than 450,000 distinct CDR3 sequences, with about 16% occurring only once. The data were obtained in a study of T-cell reconstitution after alpha-beta-depleted transplantation in children. The sequencing here drew on PBMCs from the stem cell graft donor, taken from the stem cell graft. The receptor was isolated from a human donor who donated a stem cell graft to a child with acute lymphoblastic leukemia.

The CDR3 here is CASSPTGFATNEKLFF. The DNA for the CDR3 is TGTGCCAGCAGTCCCACAGGGTTTGCAACTAATGAAAAACTGTTTTTT. The rearrangement uses TRBV12-3 or TRBV12-4 and TRBJ1-4; a possible D gene is TRBD1 (6 bases). The CDR3 spans 16 residues. V dropped 5 bases and J dropped 0 bases, with 13 bases sitting between them.